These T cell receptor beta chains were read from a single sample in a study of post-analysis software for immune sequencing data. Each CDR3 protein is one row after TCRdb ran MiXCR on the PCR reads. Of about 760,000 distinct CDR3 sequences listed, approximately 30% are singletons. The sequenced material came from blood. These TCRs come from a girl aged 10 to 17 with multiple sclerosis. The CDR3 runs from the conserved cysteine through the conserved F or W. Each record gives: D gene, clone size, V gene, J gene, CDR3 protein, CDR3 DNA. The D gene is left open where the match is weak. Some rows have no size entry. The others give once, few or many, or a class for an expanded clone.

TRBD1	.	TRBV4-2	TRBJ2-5	CASSLTGTGTMETQYF	TGTGCCAGCAGCCTAACCGGGACAGGGACGATGGAGACCCAGTACTTC
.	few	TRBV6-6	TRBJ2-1	CASSSPRGRTNEQFF	TGTGCCAGCAGTTCTCCCCGTGGGAGGACCAATGAGCAGTTCTTC
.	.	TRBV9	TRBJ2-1	CASSPQGLNSEQFF	TGTGCCAGCAGCCCCCAGGGTCTCAACAGTGAGCAGTTCTTC
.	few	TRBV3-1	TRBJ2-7	CASSQGNFYEQYF	TGTGCCAGCAGCCAAGGCAATTTCTACGAGCAGTACTTC
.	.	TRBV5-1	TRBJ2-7	CASSFRGAYYEQYF	TGCGCCAGCAGCTTCAGGGGGGCGTACTACGAGCAGTACTTC
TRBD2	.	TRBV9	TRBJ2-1	CASSVSSGGGAYEQFF	TGTGCCAGCAGCGTTTCCTCGGGCGGGGGGGCGTATGAGCAGTTCTTC
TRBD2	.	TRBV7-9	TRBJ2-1	CASSASGGASNEQFF	TGTGCCAGCAGCGCTAGCGGGGGGGCCTCCAATGAGCAGTTCTTC
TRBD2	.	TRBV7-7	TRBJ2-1	CASSSWGLGNEQFF	TGTGCTAGCAGCTCCTGGGGACTAGGGAATGAGCAGTTCTTC
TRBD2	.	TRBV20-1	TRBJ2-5	CSAGKGEGLAGETQYF	TGCAGTGCCGGCAAGGGTGAGGGGCTAGCGGGTGAGACCCAGTACTTC
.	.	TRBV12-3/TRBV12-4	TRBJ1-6	CASTTGSSPLHF	TGTGCCAGCACTACAGGGTCCTCACCCCTCCACTTT
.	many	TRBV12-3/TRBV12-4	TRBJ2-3	CASSFNPPDTQYF	TGTGCCAGCAGTTTTAATCCCCCAGATACGCAGTATTTT
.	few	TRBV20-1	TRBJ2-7	CSARGEDSRPYEQYF	TGCAGTGCTAGAGGAGAGGATAGCAGACCCTACGAGCAGTACTTC
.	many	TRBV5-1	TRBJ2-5	CASSWPQETQYF	TGCGCCAGCAGCTGGCCCCAAGAGACCCAGTACTTC
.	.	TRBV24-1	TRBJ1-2	CATSDRGTPNYGYTF	TGTGCCACCAGTGACCGCGGGACACCCAACTATGGCTACACCTTC
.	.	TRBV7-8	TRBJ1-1	CASSLNSAMNTEAFF	TGTGCCAGCAGCTTAAATTCGGCTATGAACACTGAAGCTTTCTTT
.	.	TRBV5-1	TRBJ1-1	CASKNTNTEAFF	TGCGCCAGCAAAAACACGAACACTGAAGCTTTCTTT